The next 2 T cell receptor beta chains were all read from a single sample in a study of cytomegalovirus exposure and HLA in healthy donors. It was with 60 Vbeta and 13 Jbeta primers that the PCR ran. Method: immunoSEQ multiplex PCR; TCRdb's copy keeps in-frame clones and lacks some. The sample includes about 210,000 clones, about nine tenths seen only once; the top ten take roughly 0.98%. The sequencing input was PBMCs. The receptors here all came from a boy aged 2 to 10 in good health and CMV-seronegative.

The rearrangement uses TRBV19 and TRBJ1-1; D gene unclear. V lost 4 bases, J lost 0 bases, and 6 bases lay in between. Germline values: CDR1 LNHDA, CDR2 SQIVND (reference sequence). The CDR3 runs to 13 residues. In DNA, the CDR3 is TGTGCCAGTAGTACGACTATGAACACTGAAGCTTTCTTT. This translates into CASSTTMNTEAFF.

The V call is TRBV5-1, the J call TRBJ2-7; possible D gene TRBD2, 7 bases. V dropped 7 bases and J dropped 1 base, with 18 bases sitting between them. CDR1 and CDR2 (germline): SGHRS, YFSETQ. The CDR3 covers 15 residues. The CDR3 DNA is TGCGCCAGCGCCGAGGGGGGGCGCGAGTCCTACGAGCAGTACTTC. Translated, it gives CASAEGGRESYEQYF.